This entry lists 24 T cell receptor beta chains sequenced from one sample in a study of T cell changes during pregnancy in multiple sclerosis. Method: immunoSEQ multiplex PCR; TCRdb's copy keeps in-frame clones and lacks some. This sample has about 64,000 clones, with 96% found just once. Sequences were derived from CD8+ T cells from peripheral blood mononuclear cells, sampled after pregnancy. The receptors shown here come from a female donor with multiple sclerosis, enrolled in a pregnancy study.

The rearrangement joins TRBV4-2 to TRBJ2-1; D might be TRBD2 (6 bases). Looked up from germline, CDR1 is LGHNA and CDR2 is YNFKEQ. The ends were cut back, 0 bases at V and 5 bases at J, with 14 bases in the middle. The length of the CDR3 is 16 residues. The CDR3 spells CASSQEGGTYDNEQFF. In nucleotides, the CDR3 is TGTGCCAGCAGCCAAGAAGGCGGGACCTACGACAATGAGCAGTTCTTC.

In DNA, the CDR3 is TGTGCCAGCAGCTTATTACGGTCGAGGATAGAGACCCAGTACTTC. Residues: CASSLLRSRIETQYF. The chain has TRBV7-9 and TRBJ2-5; no reliable D call. CDR3 size: 15 residues. From germline, CDR1 is SEHNR and CDR2 FQNEAQ (reference sequence). Trimming cost V 2 bases and J 4 bases, with 14 bases left between them.

The chain combines TRBV7-9 with TRBJ2-2, with D possibly TRBD1 on 6 matching bases. Looked up from germline, CDR1 is SEHNR and CDR2 is FQNEAQ (reference sequence). There are 16 residues in the CDR3. V was cut by 3 bases and J by 3 bases, with 14 bases left in between. CDR3 amino acids: CASSFPQGTYTGELFF. As DNA, the CDR3 is TGTGCCAGCAGCTTTCCCCAGGGGACCTACACCGGGGAGCTGTTTTTT.

The chain uses TRBV14 and TRBJ2-5, with D possibly being TRBD1 (5 bases). Trimming took off 0 bases at V and 3 bases at J, with 17 bases between the two ends. The V gene's germline CDR1 is SGHDN and CDR2 FVKESK. The CDR3 contains 17 residues. The CDR3 loop is CASSQDRVGRWEETQYF. The CDR3 DNA reads as TGTGCCAGCAGCCAAGATCGGGTGGGGCGATGGGAAGAGACCCAGTACTTC.

CDR3 protein: CASSVAGGEQETQYF. The DNA of the CDR3 is TGTGCCAGTAGTGTAGCGGGAGGGGAACAAGAGACCCAGTACTTC. The chain joins TRBV19 to TRBJ2-5, with TRBD2 matching 11 bases. Germline CDR1 is LNHDA and CDR2 is SQIVND (reference sequence). The V gene end was trimmed by 5 bases and the J gene end by 2 bases; junction bases not matched to a gene: 4. CDR3 length: 15 amino acids.

The chain combines TRBV28 with TRBJ2-6, with D possibly matching TRBD1 (5 bases). The germline CDR1 and CDR2 sequences are MDHEN and SYDVKM. This CDR3 spans 24 amino acids. V lost 1 base to trimming and J lost 0 bases, with 31 bases between them. The CDR3 nucleotides read TGTGCCAGCAGTTTATCCATTCGGCGAACGCCCGAGCCAGGGTCGAGCTCTGGGGCCAACGTCCTGACTTTC. Amino acid sequence: CASSLSIRRTPEPGSSSGANVLTF.

The V gene is TRBV6-6, the J gene TRBJ2-3; 11 bases agree with TRBD1. Trimming removed 4 bases from V and 2 bases from J; junction bases left unmatched: 5. The CDR3 is 16 amino acids. CDR1 MNHNY and CDR2 SVGAGI come from the germline V gene (reference sequence). The CDR3 sequence is CASSSHGQGATDTQYF. DNA of the CDR3: TGTGCCAGCAGTTCTCATGGACAGGGGGCCACAGATACGCAGTATTTT.

About this clone itself: The identical CDR3 is also encoded by other nucleotide sequences in the sample. This rearrangement joins TRBV11-2 to TRBJ2-3; TRBD2 matches 9 bases. CDR1 and CDR2 from the germline V gene are SGHAT and FQNNGV. J gave up 1 base and V 0 bases, and 2 bases lay outside the gene matches. CDR3 size: 16 residues. CDR3 sequence reads: CASSLELAGGTDTQYF. Written as DNA, the CDR3 is TGTGCCAGCAGCTTAGAATTAGCGGGAGGCACAGATACGCAGTATTTT. Based on the CDR3 plus reference TRBV11-2 and TRBJ2-3, the full variable domain is EAGVAQSPRYKIIEKRQSVAFWCNPISGHATLYWYQQILGQGPKLLIQFQNNGVVDDSQLPKDRFSAERLKGVDSTLKIQPAKLEDSAVYLCASSLELAGGTDTQYFGPGTRLTVL.

The chain links TRBV28 to TRBJ1-4, with TRBD1 matching over 7 bases. CDR1 MDHEN and CDR2 SYDVKM come from the germline V gene. The CDR3 length is 15 residues. With 3 bases clipped from V and 2 bases from J, the junction kept 3 bases outside the gene matches. In nucleotides, the CDR3 is TGTGCCAGCAGTTTGCAGGGGGAGACTAATGAAAAACTGTTTTTT. Its translation is CASSLQGETNEKLFF.

The CDR3 nucleotides read TGTGCCAGCAGTGGCCCGATGGGGGCAGGTAATGGCTACACCTTC. Protein product: CASSGPMGAGNGYTF. This chain uses TRBV27 with TRBJ1-2; D possibly corresponds to TRBD1 (6 bases). Trimming stripped 5 bases from V and 6 bases from J, with 19 bases between. There are 15 residues in the CDR3. Germline V gene sequence: CDR1 MNHEY, CDR2 SMNVEV (reference sequence).

The chain uses TRBV29-1 and TRBJ1-2; weak D call: TRBD1 (5 bases). The CDR3 runs 12 residues. Per germline, CDR1 SQVTM and CDR2 ANQGSEA. Trimming stripped 6 bases from V and 6 bases from J, with 14 bases between. Here the CDR3 DNA reads TGCAGCGTCGCAACCGGGGGTGATGGCTACACCTTC. Amino acids: CSVATGGDGYTF. Full variable domain (rest looked up from reference TRBV29-1 and TRBJ1-2): SAVISQKPSRDICQRGTSLTIQCQVDSQVTMMFWYRQQPGQSLTLIATANQGSEATYESGFVIDKFPISRPNLTFSTLTVSNMSPEDSSIYLCSVATGGDGYTFGSGTRLTVV.

V usage is TRBV11-2 and J usage is TRBJ1-2, with a tentative D call TRBD1 (6 bases). This CDR3 is 18 amino acids long. V lost 1 base, J lost 6 bases, and 24 bases lay in between. Germline CDR1 reads SGHAT; CDR2 reads FQNNGV. CDR3 loop: CASSLGKTEDRPWDGYTF. The CDR3 nucleotides read TGTGCCAGCAGCTTAGGGAAAACCGAAGACAGGCCCTGGGATGGCTACACCTTC.

A single count supports this clone. The CDR3 DNA reads TGTGCCAGCAGTTTAGCGGGACAGAGGACAGATACGCAGTATTTT. As protein: CASSLAGQRTDTQYF. The chain has TRBV27 and TRBJ2-3; possibly TRBD1 for D (7 bases). Germline-derived CDR1 and CDR2 are MNHEY and SMNVEV (reference sequence). The CDR3 totals 15 residues. V dropped 2 bases and J dropped 3 bases, with 12 bases sitting between them.

The V and J genes are TRBV29-1 and TRBJ2-1, with TRBD1 as a possible D gene (6 bases). Germline CDR1 reads SQVTM; CDR2 reads ANQGSEA. The CDR3 is 13 amino acids. Trimming took 4 bases from V and 5 from J, leaving 12 bases between them. In DNA form, the CDR3 reads TGCAGCGTTGTAGGGACATACAACAATGAGCAGTTCTTC. Protein sequence: CSVVGTYNNEQFF.

This clone was seen just once. The V call is TRBV28, the J call TRBJ2-7; 7 bases map to TRBD1. CDR1 is MDHEN and CDR2 is SYDVKM in the germline V gene. There are 16 residues in the CDR3. Unmatched junction bases numbered 17, after V lost 5 bases and J lost 7 bases. In DNA, the CDR3 is TGTGCCAGCAGTCCCATCCCTCGGGACAGTACCTGGGAGCAGTACTTC. Its protein product is CASSPIPRDSTWEQYF.

The genes are TRBV28 and TRBJ2-1; the match to TRBD2 covers 7 bases. CDR3 length equals 15 residues. The germline CDR1 and CDR2 sequences are MDHEN and SYDVKM. The V segment lost 7 bases and the J segment 7 bases; nucleotides outside the gene matches: 13. The CDR3 loop is CASNHRAGVGNEQFF. The CDR3 DNA follows: TGTGCCAGCAACCATAGGGCGGGAGTGGGAAATGAGCAGTTCTTC.

The rearrangement links TRBV7-9 to TRBJ2-7, with D possibly being TRBD2 (6 bases). The CDR3 extends over 14 amino acids. Germline values: CDR1 SEHNR, CDR2 FQNEAQ (reference sequence). Trimming removed 2 bases at V and 0 bases at J, with 8 bases between. CDR3 nucleotide sequence: TGTGCCAGCAGCTTAACTAGCAGCTCCTACGAGCAGTACTTC. It codes for CASSLTSSSYEQYF. Supplemented by reference TRBV7-9 and TRBJ2-7, the full variable domain reads DTGVSQNPRHKITKRGQNVTFRCDPISEHNRLYWYRQTLGQGPEFLTYFQNEAQLEKSRLLSDRFSAERPKGSFSTLEIQRTEQGDSAMYLCASSLTSSSYEQYFGPGTRLTVT.

This clone was counted a single time. This chain's CDR3 is CASSQDIRGNEKLFF. The CDR3 DNA reads as TGCGCCAGCAGCCAAGACATACGGGGAAATGAAAAACTGTTTTTT. The J gene is TRBJ1-4, the V gene TRBV4-1, with D unclear. The germline gives CDR1 MGHRA, CDR2 YSYEKL. Trimming cost V 0 bases and J 5 bases, with 10 bases left between them. This CDR3 is built from 15 residues.

This rearrangement joins TRBV27 to TRBJ2-3; 7 nucleotides line up with TRBD2. This CDR3 contains 15 residues. The V gene's germline CDR1 is MNHEY and CDR2 SMNVEV (reference sequence). V shed 2 bases and J 4 bases; nucleotides not matched to a gene: 6. CDR3 nucleotides: TGTGCCAGCAGTTTAGAGGGAGGGCCCTCAGATACGCAGTATTTT. This translates into CASSLEGGPSDTQYF.

The chain recombines TRBV9 with TRBJ2-1; 9 bases agree with TRBD2. CDR3 length equals 16 residues. Germline V CDR1 and CDR2: SGDLS, YYNGEE. V trimming: 0 bases; J trimming: 4 bases; junction bases outside the gene matches: 5. The CDR3 sequence is CASSVDGSGSYNEQFF. CDR3 nucleotide sequence: TGTGCCAGCAGCGTAGATGGTAGCGGGAGTTACAATGAGCAGTTCTTC. The variable domain in full, completed from reference TRBV9 and TRBJ2-1, reads DSGVTQTPKHLITATGQRVTLRCSPRSGDLSVYWYQQSLDQGLQFLIQYYNGEERAKGNILERFSAQQFPDLHSELNLSSLELGDSALYFCASSVDGSGSYNEQFFGPGTRLTVL.

This clone was recorded once. The V gene is TRBV13, the J gene TRBJ2-5, with D possibly matching TRBD2 (6 bases). The CDR3 consists of 15 residues. Per the germline V gene, CDR1 is PRHDT and CDR2 is FYEKMQ (reference sequence). Trimming left V 5 bases short and J 3 bases short, with 16 bases between. The CDR3 region is CASSTGRGGKETQYF. The CDR3 nucleotides are TGTGCCAGCAGCACTGGTCGGGGAGGCAAAGAGACCCAGTACTTC.

The rearrangement uses TRBV6-5 and TRBJ2-5; D perhaps matches TRBD1 (5 bases). CDR1 is MNHEY and CDR2 is SVGAGI in the germline V gene. CDR3 length: 14 amino acids. V dropped 6 bases and J dropped 7 bases, with 18 bases sitting between them. This CDR3 is CASRLDRLVRTQYF. As DNA, the CDR3 is TGTGCCAGCAGGCTCGACAGACTCGTTCGGACCCAGTACTTC.

This clone is a singleton in its sample. This chain links TRBV4-2 with TRBJ1-5, with D perhaps TRBD1 (6 bases). Germline assignment: CDR1 LGHNA and CDR2 YNFKEQ. The CDR3 is made up of 17 amino acids. The ends were cut back, 1 base at V and 6 bases at J, with 19 bases in the middle. CDR3 sequence (DNA): TGTGCCAGCAGCCAAGGAACAGGGAATTTTGCGATTCAGCCCCAGCATTTT. Its protein product is CASSQGTGNFAIQPQHF.

The genes are TRBV4-2 and TRBJ2-7; TRBD2 agrees at 8 bases. The junction had 4 bases not matched to a gene; V was cut back by 0 bases and J by 0 bases. The CDR3 runs to 16 residues. Germline V gives CDR1 LGHNA, CDR2 YNFKEQ. CDR3 DNA sequence: TGTGCCAGCAGCCAAGATCCCGGGGGGGGCTCCTACGAGCAGTACTTC. As protein: CASSQDPGGGSYEQYF.